Shown below are 27 T cell receptor beta chains from a single sample sequenced in a study of cytomegalovirus exposure and HLA in healthy donors. PCR primers comprised 60 Vbeta and 13 Jbeta primers. The data were produced by immunoSEQ multiplex PCR, yet TCRdb's version contains in-frame clones alone and is incomplete. The sample contains about 160,000 clones, about 86% of which appear only once. Sequencing was carried out using PBMCs. The origin of the receptors is a woman between 18 and 29 years old in good health and CMV-seronegative.

The chain recombines TRBV5-1 with TRBJ2-2, with TRBD1 matching 9 bases. The trim removed 4 bases at V and 4 bases at J, leaving 5 bases unmatched. CDR1 and CDR2 (germline): SGHRS, YFSETQ. The CDR3 sequence is 15 residues long. The CDR3 DNA reads TGCGCCAGCAGCCCCGGACAGGGGTCCACCGGGGAGCTGTTTTTT. It specifies CASSPGQGSTGELFF.

V usage is TRBV27 and J usage is TRBJ2-6; D gene uncertain. Germline V lookup: CDR1 MNHEY, CDR2 SMNVEV (reference sequence). The CDR3 contains 16 residues. V shed 5 bases and J shed 1 base, with 12 bases lying between them. The CDR3 region is CASSTHRGSGANVLTF. The CDR3 nucleotides read TGTGCCAGCAGTACACACCGTGGTTCTGGGGCCAACGTCCTGACTTTC.

The chain uses TRBV28 and TRBJ1-2; no reliable D call. The CDR3 runs to 13 residues. V was cut by 6 bases and J by 5 bases, with 13 bases left in between. Germline V gives CDR1 MDHEN, CDR2 SYDVKM. CDR3 DNA: TGTGCCAGCAGGCGGACGGCGGGGTATGGCTACACCTTC. Translation gives CASRRTAGYGYTF.

The genes are TRBV7-2 and TRBJ2-2; D is possibly TRBD2 (8 bases). Per the germline V gene, CDR1 is SGHTA and CDR2 is FQGNSA. The CDR3 totals 16 residues. V was shortened by 5 bases and J by 4 bases, with 17 bases between the two germline ends. The CDR3 sequence is CASSRGLAGGTGELFF. The CDR3 nucleotides read TGTGCCAGCAGCAGAGGACTAGCAGGGGGCACCGGGGAGCTGTTTTTT.

The rearrangement links TRBV12-5 to TRBJ1-1; D gene uncertain. The CDR3 runs to 14 residues. Trimming removed 3 bases at V and 1 base at J, with 9 bases between. The germline CDR1 and CDR2 sequences are LGHNT and FRNRAP. CDR3 in DNA: TGTGCTAGTGGTTTTGTAGCCTCGAACACTGAAGCTTTCTTT. The encoded protein is CASGFVASNTEAFF.

Only a few counts were recorded for this clone. V gene TRBV5-1 combines with J gene TRBJ1-1; 9 bases are shared with TRBD1. Germline values: CDR1 SGHRS, CDR2 YFSETQ. V trimming: 0 bases; J trimming: 11 bases; junction bases outside the gene matches: 5. This CDR3 has 13 amino acids. DNA for the CDR3: TGCGCCAGCAGCTTGGATGGACAGGGGAATGCTTTCTTT. Encoded protein: CASSLDGQGNAFF.

This clone came up a few times. The chain links TRBV19 to TRBJ2-3; 7 nucleotides agree with TRBD1. V trimming: 5 bases; J trimming: 1 base; junction bases outside the gene matches: 3. CDR3 length: 14 residues. Germline CDR1 is LNHDA and CDR2 is SQIVND (reference sequence). CDR3 sequence: CASSGDRGTDTQYF. Written as DNA, the CDR3 is TGTGCCAGTAGTGGTGACAGGGGCACAGATACGCAGTATTTT. The whole variable domain, remainder taken from reference TRBV19 and TRBJ2-3, is DGGITQSPKYLFRKEGQNVTLSCEQNLNHDAMYWYRQDPGQGLRLIYYSQIVNDFQKGDIAEGYSVSREKKESFPLTVTSAQKNPTAFYLCASSGDRGTDTQYFGPGTRLTVL.

This clone has more than one count but fewer than ten. V gene TRBV6-1 combines with J gene TRBJ1-4; 7 bases map to TRBD1. Germline CDR1 and CDR2: MNHNS and SASEGT. The CDR3 length is 14 residues. V was clipped by 8 bases and J by 5 bases; unmatched bases: 8. DNA of the CDR3: TGTGCCAGCTCCTGGGACAGCCAGAATGAAAAACTGTTTTTT. This translates into CASSWDSQNEKLFF.

The CDR3 nucleotides read TGCGCCAGCAGCCAGGGCCGATTCTATGGCTACACCTTC. It is translated as CASSQGRFYGYTF. The chain combines TRBV4-1 with TRBJ1-2; D is ambiguous. Per the germline V gene, CDR1 is MGHRA and CDR2 is YSYEKL. Trimming stripped 3 bases from V and 4 bases from J, with 9 bases between. This CDR3 spans 13 amino acids.

The J gene is TRBJ2-2, the V gene TRBV6-5, with TRBD1 matching 10 bases. Germline V CDR1 and CDR2: MNHEY, SVGAGI. The CDR3 sequence is 16 residues long. Germline trimming cut 4 bases from V and 7 bases from J; bases unmatched to any gene: 9. CDR3 nucleotide sequence: TGTGCCAGCAGTTCCCGGGACAGGGGTGTAAGCGGGGAGCTGTTTTTT. Translation gives CASSSRDRGVSGELFF.

V usage is TRBV7-8 and J usage is TRBJ2-5; D not resolved. The germline V gene encodes CDR1 SGHVS and CDR2 FQNEAQ. This CDR3 is built from 15 residues. V was trimmed by 5 bases and J by 5 bases, leaving 18 bases between them. The CDR3 region has the DNA TGTGCCAGCAGCCCAATCCCTCTGGCGAGGGAGACCCAGTACTTC. Translation: CASSPIPLARETQYF.

In the case of this clone: One end of the junction does not line up with germline, which may come from a read error. The chain couples TRBV7-9 to TRBJ1-5; D possibly corresponds to TRBD1 (6 bases). Germline loops: CDR1 SEHNR, CDR2 FQNEAQ (reference sequence). The CDR3 is 18 amino acids. As DNA, the CDR3 is TGTTCCAGCAGCGCTTCCCCGGGACATGGACCCCCCAATCAGCCCCAGCATTTT. It codes for CSSSASPGHGPPNQPQHF.

This sequence joins TRBV7-9 and TRBJ2-1, with 10 bases lining up with TRBD2. There are 16 residues in the CDR3. Losses at the gene ends were 1 base for V and 7 bases for J; bases not matched to a gene: 7. The V gene's germline CDR1 is SEHNR and CDR2 FQNEAQ (reference sequence). The CDR3 spells CASSLVGAGGANEQFF. The CDR3 DNA follows: TGTGCCAGCAGCTTAGTGGGAGCGGGAGGGGCAAATGAGCAGTTCTTC.

The V gene is TRBV28, the J gene TRBJ1-1; possibly TRBD1 for D (6 bases). Looked up from germline, CDR1 is MDHEN and CDR2 is SYDVKM. Trimming left V 3 bases short and J 1 base short, with 9 bases between. The CDR3 extends over 14 amino acids. CDR3 residues: CASSFPQGNTEAFF. The CDR3 nucleotides are TGTGCCAGCAGTTTCCCACAGGGGAACACTGAAGCTTTCTTT.

This clone is a singleton in its sample. The chain is built from TRBV7-9 and TRBJ1-2; D gene uncertain. The CDR3 sequence is 13 residues long. The ends were cut back, 5 bases at V and 1 base at J, with 8 bases in the middle. The germline CDR1 and CDR2 sequences are SEHNR and FQNEAQ (reference sequence). The CDR3 coding sequence is TGTGCCAGCAGCCGGAGGCTTAACTATGGCTACACCTTC. Protein product: CASSRRLNYGYTF.

V gene TRBV7-9 combines with J gene TRBJ2-6, with a tentative D call TRBD1 (6 bases). V lost 11 bases to trimming and J lost 0 bases, with 14 bases between them. The CDR3 totals 15 residues. Germline V gives CDR1 SEHNR, CDR2 FQNEAQ (reference sequence). CDR3 in DNA: TGTGCCCCTGAGGGACAAGACTCTGGGGCCAACGTCCTGACTTTC. Its protein is CAPEGQDSGANVLTF.

The chain is built from TRBV9 and TRBJ2-4; perhaps TRBD2 as D (6 bases). Germline V gives CDR1 SGDLS, CDR2 YYNGEE. V was cut by 4 bases and J by 8 bases, with 19 bases left in between. This CDR3 has 15 residues. In DNA form, the CDR3 reads TGTGCCAGCAGCCCTACAACTGGAGGGTGGGACATTCAGTACTTC. Translated, it gives CASSPTTGGWDIQYF. Based on the CDR3 plus reference TRBV9 and TRBJ2-4, the full variable domain is DSGVTQTPKHLITATGQRVTLRCSPRSGDLSVYWYQQSLDQGLQFLIQYYNGEERAKGNILERFSAQQFPDLHSELNLSSLELGDSALYFCASSPTTGGWDIQYFGAGTRLSVL.

The rearrangement joins TRBV29-1 to TRBJ1-2; 12 nucleotides agree with TRBD1. The germline V gene has CDR1 SQVTM and CDR2 ANQGSEA. CDR3 size: 16 residues. V was pared by 4 bases and J by 7 bases, with 13 bases of the junction left unmatched. The CDR3 DNA reads TGCAGCGTTGGAGAGAGGGGGACAGGGGGCTTAACTGGCTACACCTTC. This gives the protein CSVGERGTGGLTGYTF.

The gene calls are TRBV4-1 and TRBJ2-7; tentative D call: TRBD1 (5 bases). Germline V gene sequence: CDR1 MGHRA, CDR2 YSYEKL. Trimming cost V 0 bases and J 2 bases, with 11 bases left between them. This CDR3 region has 15 residues. The CDR3: CASSQDLDTAYEQYF. In nucleotides, the CDR3 is TGCGCCAGCAGCCAAGATTTGGACACCGCCTACGAGCAGTACTTC.

This chain joins TRBV28 and TRBJ2-1; TRBD2 aligns across 11 bases. V was pared by 2 bases and J by 10 bases, with 10 bases of the junction left unmatched. This CDR3 has 16 residues. Germline V gene data show CDR1 as MDHEN and CDR2 as SYDVKM. CDR3 protein: CASSLIVTSGIGEQFF. CDR3 nucleotide sequence: TGTGCCAGCAGTTTAATAGTGACTAGCGGGATCGGGGAGCAGTTCTTC.

In DNA form, the CDR3 reads TGTGCCAGCAGTGGGCCCGGGACAGTGAACACTGAAGCTTTCTTT. This sequence encodes CASSGPGTVNTEAFF. V and J are TRBV6-1 and TRBJ1-1; 7 bases align to TRBD1. The CDR3 is 15 residues long. V trimming: 4 bases; J trimming: 0 bases; junction bases outside the gene matches: 5. Germline loops: CDR1 MNHNS, CDR2 SASEGT.

The chain carries TRBV4-1 and TRBJ1-4; 7 bases map to TRBD1. Germline V CDR1 and CDR2: MGHRA, YSYEKL. This CDR3 is 14 amino acids long. The V segment lost 4 bases and the J segment 4 bases; nucleotides outside the gene matches: 3. CDR3 sequence: CASSPRQGNEKLFF. CDR3 DNA: TGCGCCAGCAGCCCGCGACAGGGTAATGAAAAACTGTTTTTT.

The chain couples TRBV19 to TRBJ1-1; 11 bases agree with TRBD1. The junction had 10 bases not matched to a gene; V was cut back by 1 base and J by 6 bases. The V gene's germline CDR1 is LNHDA and CDR2 SQIVND (reference sequence). The CDR3 has 17 amino acids. In DNA form, the CDR3 reads TGTGCCAGTAGTATAGGATCAGGACAGGGGGCGTTCGCTGAAGCTTTCTTT. This gives the protein CASSIGSGQGAFAEAFF.

Only one count was recorded for this clone. This chain joins TRBV19 and TRBJ2-1; TRBD2 matches 8 bases. With 5 bases clipped from V and 3 bases from J, the junction kept 12 bases outside the gene matches. Germline V gene sequence: CDR1 LNHDA, CDR2 SQIVND (reference sequence). CDR3 size: 17 residues. The chain's CDR3 is CASSPLLRAGVYNEQFF. The CDR3 DNA sequence: TGTGCCAGTAGTCCCCTCCTGAGAGCGGGAGTCTACAATGAGCAGTTCTTC.

The chain uses TRBV7-6 and TRBJ1-4; no reliable D call. This CDR3 region has 13 residues. CDR1 SGHVS and CDR2 FNYEAQ come from the germline V gene. Between the trimmed V and J ends, which lost 4 bases and 4 bases, there was a span of 7 bases. CDR3 region: CASSSVINEKLFF. The CDR3 DNA reads as TGTGCCAGCAGCTCAGTTATTAATGAAAAACTGTTTTTT. The full variable domain, in which reference TRBV7-6 and TRBJ1-4 provide the parts outside the CDR3, is GAGVSQSPRYKVTKRGQDVALRCDPISGHVSLYWYRQALGQGPEFLTYFNYEAQQDKSGLPNDRFSAERPEGSISTLTIQRTEQRDSAMYRCASSSVINEKLFFGSGTQLSVL.

The chain combines TRBV6-5 with TRBJ2-7; TRBD2 is a possible D gene (5 bases). V was shortened by 10 bases and J by 3 bases, with 7 bases between the two germline ends. CDR3 size: 10 residues. CDR1 and CDR2 (germline): MNHEY, SVGAGI. The CDR3 sequence is CATRDYEQYF. The CDR3 nucleotides read TGTGCCACTCGGGACTACGAGCAGTACTTC.

The V gene is TRBV19, the J gene TRBJ2-5; maybe TRBD1 (6 bases). The J call may be faulty, since TRBJ2-7 better matches the DNA end. The CDR3 runs to 18 residues. Germline V CDR1 and CDR2: LNHDA, SQIVND (reference sequence). The CDR3 spells CASSIVLHGQRFSYEQYF. The CDR3 nucleotides are TGTGCCAGTAGTATCGTTCTACACGGACAGCGATTCTCCTACGAGCAGTACTTC.